These 26 T cell receptor beta chains were sequenced from one sample in a study of cytomegalovirus exposure and HLA in healthy donors. Amplification used 60 Vbeta primers and 13 Jbeta primers. Produced via immunoSEQ multiplex PCR; TCRdb's table is partial and in-frame only. The table has about 160,000 clones, approximately 72% seen once; the top ten hold over 1.2%. Sequencing was carried out using PBMCs. The source of these receptors is a man aged 50 to 60 in good health and CMV-seronegative.

This clone was seen a few times. V usage is TRBV27 and J usage is TRBJ1-6; D call uncertain. Trimming removed 3 bases from V and 9 bases from J, with 18 bases in between. Germline CDR1 reads MNHEY; CDR2 reads SMNVEV (reference sequence). The CDR3 contains 16 residues. The CDR3: CASSFMGPQNGSPLHF. The CDR3 DNA follows: TGTGCCAGCAGTTTTATGGGCCCGCAAAACGGTTCACCCCTCCACTTT.

The chain couples TRBV7-9 to TRBJ1-1; tentatively, D is TRBD1 (6 bases). Germline CDR1 reads SEHNR; CDR2 reads FQNEAQ (reference sequence). This CDR3 is built from 12 residues. The CDR3 here is CSSGGGLTEAFF. The CDR3 bases are TGTTCCTCTGGGGGGGGGCTTACTGAAGCTTTCTTT.

The chain uses TRBV27 and TRBJ2-3; D is possibly TRBD2 (7 bases). The CDR3 is made up of 15 amino acids. V gave up 3 bases and J gave up 6 bases, with 16 bases separating them. From germline, CDR1 is MNHEY and CDR2 SMNVEV (reference sequence). DNA for the CDR3: TGTGCCAGCAGTTTGGCCTGGGGGGGCCACGATACGCAGTATTTT. It yields the protein CASSLAWGGHDTQYF.

The chain is built from TRBV18 and TRBJ1-5; D gene uncertain. The CDR3 totals 14 residues. The V gene lost 5 bases and the J gene lost 0 bases, with 8 bases spanning the gap. Germline CDR1 reads KGHSH; CDR2 reads LQKENI. CDR3 coding DNA: TGTGCCAGCTCAATCGAGTATAGCAATCAGCCCCAGCATTTT. This translates into CASSIEYSNQPQHF.

The V call is TRBV5-1, the J call TRBJ2-2, with TRBD2 as a possible D gene (5 bases). Looked up from germline, CDR1 is SGHRS and CDR2 is YFSETQ. The CDR3 extends over 16 amino acids. Deletions cut 1 base from V and 2 bases from J, with 12 bases between. CDR3 coding DNA: TGCGCCAGCAGCTTGTTAGGCCGGGGTAACACCGGGGAGCTGTTTTTT. Translating gives CASSLLGRGNTGELFF.

The chain carries TRBV2 and TRBJ2-7; D is possibly TRBD2 (6 bases). The V gene lost 2 bases and the J gene lost 9 bases, with 14 bases spanning the gap. Germline V gene sequence: CDR1 SNHLY, CDR2 FYNNEI. CDR3 length: 13 residues. CDR3 protein: CASSESSARSQYF. In DNA, the CDR3 is TGTGCCAGCAGTGAATCTAGCGCAAGATCGCAGTACTTC. Using reference TRBV2 and TRBJ2-7 for the parts outside the CDR3, the full variable domain is EPEVTQTPSHQVTQMGQEVILRCVPISNHLYFYWYRQILGQKVEFLVSFYNNEISEKSEIFDDQFSVERPDGSNFTLKIRSTKLEDSAMYFCASSESSARSQYFGPGTRLTVT.

This clone has just a few counts. V gene TRBV15 combines with J gene TRBJ1-3; no clear D. Per the germline V gene, CDR1 is LNHNV and CDR2 is YYDKDF (reference sequence). CDR3 length equals 15 residues. With 0 bases removed from V and 3 bases from J, the gap between germline ends came to 9 bases. The CDR3 region is CATSRDRRGGNTIYF. The CDR3 DNA sequence: TGTGCCACCAGCAGAGATCGGAGAGGTGGAAACACCATATATTTT.

The chain uses TRBV11-3 and TRBJ1-1; D ambiguous. CDR1 is SGHNT and CDR2 is YENEEA in the germline V gene. The CDR3 has 13 amino acids. V gave up 4 bases and J gave up 5 bases, with 11 bases separating them. DNA for the CDR3: TGTGCCAGCAGCTCACTAAGAACAACTGAAGCTTTCTTT. Translated, it gives CASSSLRTTEAFF.

This chain joins TRBV6-4 and TRBJ2-7; 7 bases fit TRBD1. The CDR3 loop spans 15 amino acids. V trimming: 7 bases; J trimming: 4 bases; junction bases outside the gene matches: 13. Germline lookup yields CDR1 MRHNA and CDR2 SNTAGT. The CDR3 loop is CASMEDRPYSYEQYF. The CDR3 DNA sequence: TGTGCCAGCATGGAGGACAGGCCCTATTCTTACGAGCAGTACTTC.

The gene calls are TRBV29-1 and TRBJ2-5, with 9 bases lining up with TRBD1. The end of the DNA aligns better with TRBJ2-7, so the J call may be wrong. Looked up from germline, CDR1 is SQVTM and CDR2 is ANQGSEA. The CDR3 loop spans 13 amino acids. CDR3 in DNA: TGCAGCGTCCGGGGACAGGGAGGGAACGAGCAGTACTTC. This encodes CSVRGQGGNEQYF.

As DNA, the CDR3 is TGTGCCAGCCGCCGCAACAGGGTGAACACTGAAGCTTTCTTT. Translating gives CASRRNRVNTEAFF. V and J are TRBV28 and TRBJ1-1, with D possibly being TRBD1 (6 bases). The germline V gene has CDR1 MDHEN and CDR2 SYDVKM. This CDR3 comprises 14 residues. Deletions cut 8 bases from V and 0 bases from J, with 13 bases between.

This chain links TRBV9 with TRBJ2-2; a possible D gene is TRBD2 (6 bases). Germline values: CDR1 SGDLS, CDR2 YYNGEE. The ends were cut back, 0 bases at V and 8 bases at J, with 23 bases in the middle. This CDR3 is 18 amino acids long. The CDR3 coding sequence is TGTGCCAGCAGCGTAGACCTTGAGGGGCGGGGCATTCGGGGGGAGCTGTTTTTT. Protein sequence: CASSVDLEGRGIRGELFF.

The rearrangement uses TRBV5-8 and TRBJ1-6; 7 nucleotides match TRBD1. The trim removed 0 bases at V and 9 bases at J, leaving 6 bases unmatched. The CDR3 totals 15 residues. Looked up from germline, CDR1 is SGHTS and CDR2 is YDEGEE. CDR3 sequence reads: CASSLEPGGTSPLHF. The CDR3 DNA reads TGTGCCAGCAGCTTGGAGCCAGGGGGGACTTCACCCCTCCACTTT.

This clone was counted between two and nine times. The V and J genes are TRBV7-9 and TRBJ2-4; D is unresolved. This CDR3 comprises 16 residues. Trimming shortened V by 0 bases and J by 6 bases, and 15 bases separated the two germline ends. Germline V CDR1 and CDR2: SEHNR, FQNEAQ (reference sequence). Written as DNA, the CDR3 is TGTGCCAGCAGCTTAGCGACTCCCACCGGTAGAAACATTCAGTACTTC. Translated, it gives CASSLATPTGRNIQYF. Drawing the rest from reference TRBV7-9 and TRBJ2-4, the complete variable domain is DTGVSQNPRHKITKRGQNVTFRCDPISEHNRLYWYRQTLGQGPEFLTYFQNEAQLEKSRLLSDRFSAERPKGSFSTLEIQRTEQGDSAMYLCASSLATPTGRNIQYFGAGTRLSVL.

The chain recombines TRBV7-3 with TRBJ2-5; 15 bases are a match to TRBD2. V shed 2 bases, J shed 5 bases, and the junction held 3 bases outside the gene matches. This CDR3 is 16 amino acids long. Germline CDR1 reads SGHTA; CDR2 reads FQGTGA. As DNA, the CDR3 is TGTGCCAGCAGCTTAGGGACTAGCGGGGGGTTTGAGACCCAGTACTTC. Encoded protein: CASSLGTSGGFETQYF. The whole variable domain, filled in from reference TRBV7-3 and TRBJ2-5, reads GAGVSQTPSNKVTEKGKYVELRCDPISGHTALYWYRQSLGQGPEFLIYFQGTGAADDSGLPNDRFFAVRPEGSVSTLKIQRTERGDSAVYLCASSLGTSGGFETQYFGPGTRLLVL.

In regard to this clone: Other DNA variants within this sample encode the same CDR3. The chain joins TRBV27 to TRBJ2-7, with 11 bases fitting TRBD1. This CDR3 is built from 15 residues. Germline values: CDR1 MNHEY, CDR2 SMNVEV (reference sequence). The V segment lost 4 bases and the J segment 2 bases; nucleotides outside the gene matches: 4. CDR3 sequence: CASSSPGQGAYEQYF. The CDR3 region has the DNA TGTGCCAGCAGTTCGCCGGGACAGGGGGCCTACGAGCAGTACTTC.

The chain joins TRBV6-6 to TRBJ2-7, with 11 bases matching TRBD2. CDR1 and CDR2 from the germline V gene are MNHNY and SVGAGI (reference sequence). The CDR3 loop spans 15 amino acids. After removal of 4 bases from V and 2 bases from J, the junction contained 4 bases not matched to a gene. This CDR3 reads CASSWTSGPTYEQYF. For the CDR3, the DNA is TGTGCCAGCAGTTGGACTAGCGGGCCTACCTACGAGCAGTACTTC.

The chain links TRBV5-8 to TRBJ1-5; D might be TRBD1 (6 bases). CDR1 SGHTS and CDR2 YDEGEE come from the germline V gene. The length of the CDR3 is 16 residues. The ends were cut back, 3 bases at V and 1 base at J, with 14 bases in the middle. This CDR3 is CASSSTGWGSNQPQHF. In DNA, the CDR3 is TGTGCCAGCAGCTCCACAGGGTGGGGAAGCAATCAGCCCCAGCATTTT.

Written as DNA, the CDR3 is TGTGCCAGCAGCTTAGTGGTAGCGGGGGGAAGGGTCAATGAGCAGTTCTTC. Translating it yields CASSLVVAGGRVNEQFF. V is TRBV7-3 and J is TRBJ2-1; 10 bases line up with TRBD2. CDR1 SGHTA and CDR2 FQGTGA come from the germline V gene. The CDR3 spans 17 residues. After removal of 2 bases from V and 6 bases from J, the junction contained 10 bases not matched to a gene.

The chain is built from TRBV11-3 and TRBJ1-2; TRBD1 agrees at 8 bases. CDR3 size: 13 residues. Germline assignment: CDR1 SGHNT and CDR2 YENEEA. Trimming removed 4 bases from V and 7 bases from J; junction bases left unmatched: 5. The CDR3 here is CASSSDRESGYTF. The CDR3, as DNA: TGTGCCAGCAGCTCGGACAGGGAAAGTGGCTACACCTTC.

This clone was observed a handful of times. The genes are TRBV13 and TRBJ1-4; D is possibly TRBD1 (5 bases). Germline V gene data show CDR1 as PRHDT and CDR2 as FYEKMQ (reference sequence). Trimming pared 5 bases from V and 0 bases from J, leaving 13 bases between. The CDR3 spans 16 residues. CDR3 bases: TGTGCCAGCAGCCTAAAGTGGGGGGCAACTAATGAAAAACTGTTTTTT. Protein product: CASSLKWGATNEKLFF.

The chain is built from TRBV28 and TRBJ1-1; TRBD1 matches 8 bases. The germline CDR1 and CDR2 sequences are MDHEN and SYDVKM. Losses at the gene ends were 2 bases for V and 5 bases for J; bases not matched to a gene: 4. The CDR3 is 14 amino acids. CDR3 sequence (DNA): TGTGCCAGCAGTTTAAGGACAGGGAGAACTGAAGCTTTCTTT. Amino acids: CASSLRTGRTEAFF.

The CDR3 sequence: CASSVALGTGGRSPLHF. In DNA form, the CDR3 reads TGTGCCAGCAGTGTCGCTCTCGGGACAGGGGGCCGTTCACCCCTCCACTTT. The chain has TRBV27 and TRBJ1-6; TRBD1 matches 12 bases. After removal of 5 bases from V and 9 bases from J, the junction contained 11 bases not matched to a gene. CDR1 and CDR2 from the germline V gene are MNHEY and SMNVEV (reference sequence). The CDR3 length is 17 residues.

The CDR3 is CASRGGFTDTQYF. CDR3 sequence (DNA): TGTGCCAGTAGGGGGGGTTTCACAGATACGCAGTATTTT. J is TRBJ2-3 and V is TRBV19; possibly TRBD2 for D (6 bases). The CDR3 has 13 residues. CDR1 and CDR2 (germline): LNHDA, SQIVND (reference sequence). V was clipped by 6 bases and J by 2 bases, with 9 bases between them.

The V and J genes are TRBV19 and TRBJ1-6, with 10 bases that match TRBD1. CDR1 and CDR2 (germline): LNHDA, SQIVND (reference sequence). Trimming took 5 bases from V and 3 from J; bases not matched to a gene: 10. This CDR3 is 18 amino acids long. The CDR3 protein is CASSPGTGEQVYNSPLHF. Here the CDR3 DNA reads TGTGCCAGTAGTCCCGGGACAGGGGAACAAGTCTATAATTCACCCCTCCACTTT.

The J gene is TRBJ1-1, the V gene TRBV28; tentatively, D is TRBD1 (6 bases). The V and J ends lost 7 bases and 0 bases respectively, with 12 bases between them. Germline CDR1 is MDHEN and CDR2 is SYDVKM. The CDR3 sequence is 14 residues long. Here the CDR3 DNA reads TGTGCCAGCATTATTGCAGGGGTGAACACTGAAGCTTTCTTT. Translating it yields CASIIAGVNTEAFF. The entire variable domain, with the rest obtained from reference TRBV28 and TRBJ1-1, is as follows: DVKVTQSSRYLVKRTGEKVFLECVQDMDHENMFWYRQDPGLGLRLIYFSYDVKMKEKGDIPEGYSVSREKKERFSLILESASTNQTSMYLCASIIAGVNTEAFFGQGTRLTVV.